The T cell receptor (beta chain) described here comes from a study of T cell responses to AZD1222 COVID-19 vaccine. The assay was immunoSEQ multiplex PCR, and TCRdb's table has in-frame clones only and misses some. The sample shows approximately 150,000 clones, roughly nine tenths of them seen only once. CDR3 size: 14 residues. Deletions cut 2 bases from V and 5 bases from J, with 12 bases between. Germline-derived CDR1 and CDR2 are SGHTA and FQGNSA. Sequenced here: peripheral blood, sampled on day 0 of AZD1222 vaccination. The receptor's source is an adult in good health. This chain links TRBV7-2 with TRBJ2-5; D is ambiguous. DNA of the CDR3: TGTGCCAGCAGCTTAAATGGACCACGGGAGACCCAGTACTTC. This encodes CASSLNGPRETQYF.